Below are 9 T cell receptor beta chains sequenced from a single sample in a study of blood T cell repertoires in COVID-19. Measured with immunoSEQ multiplex PCR; TCRdb has only the in-frame clones, and not every one. Of about 350,000 clones in the sample, more than 70% were seen once. Sequencing was performed on peripheral blood. Receptors originate from an older woman with COVID-19, enrolled during active disease.

DNA of the CDR3: TGTGCCAGCAGTTTAAAGCCCCAGAGGGGCTACACCTTC. Translated, it gives CASSLKPQRGYTF. The chain employs TRBV27 and TRBJ1-2; D uncertain. Trimming removed 2 bases from V and 8 bases from J, with 12 bases in between. The germline CDR1 and CDR2 sequences are MNHEY and SMNVEV (reference sequence). The CDR3 totals 13 residues.

The chain recombines TRBV28 with TRBJ2-7; TRBD1 might be the D (6 bases). This CDR3 comprises 16 residues. Trimming took off 4 bases at V and 3 bases at J, with 19 bases between the two ends. CDR1 is MDHEN and CDR2 is SYDVKM in the germline V gene. The CDR3 is CASSSVEGRGLYEQYF. The CDR3 coding sequence is TGTGCCAGCAGTTCCGTCGAAGGCAGGGGCCTCTACGAGCAGTACTTC.

The V gene is TRBV19, the J gene TRBJ1-1; 10 bases fit TRBD1. V shed 3 bases and J 5 bases; nucleotides not matched to a gene: 6. Germline-derived CDR1 and CDR2 are LNHDA and SQIVND (reference sequence). This CDR3 has 15 residues. The CDR3 here is CASSMGDRGETEAFF. For the CDR3, the DNA is TGTGCCAGTAGTATGGGGGACAGGGGTGAGACTGAAGCTTTCTTT.

This chain joins TRBV5-1 and TRBJ1-2; 10 bases align to TRBD1. CDR3 size: 14 residues. V dropped 1 base and J dropped 5; count of bases not matched to a gene: 2. CDR1 and CDR2 (germline): SGHRS, YFSETQ. CDR3 coding DNA: TGCGCCAGCAGCTTGCCGGGACAGGGGTATGGCTACACCTTC. Its translation is CASSLPGQGYGYTF.

The chain joins TRBV9 to TRBJ1-4, with D unclear. Germline assignment: CDR1 SGDLS and CDR2 YYNGEE. This CDR3 is built from 13 residues. V shed 4 bases and J shed 8 bases, with 12 bases lying between them. CDR3 region: CASSPRVEEKLFF. The DNA for the CDR3 is TGTGCCAGCAGCCCTCGGGTCGAGGAAAAACTGTTTTTT.

The rearrangement links TRBV6-5 to TRBJ1-2; D is unresolved. V lost 7 bases, J lost 2 bases, and 14 bases lay in between. The CDR3 extends over 14 amino acids. Germline V lookup: CDR1 MNHEY, CDR2 SVGAGI. CDR3 in amino acids: CASTRRRENYGYTF. The DNA for the CDR3 is TGTGCCAGCACCCGGCGCCGGGAGAACTATGGCTACACCTTC.

This clone was seen only once. The chain employs TRBV18 and TRBJ2-2; D may be TRBD1 (6 bases). The CDR3 sequence is 15 residues long. Germline V gives CDR1 KGHSH, CDR2 LQKENI. The V and J ends lost 2 bases and 6 bases respectively, with 13 bases between them. The CDR3 DNA reads TGTGCCAGCTCACCAATTGGGGGCCTGGCCGGGGAGCTGTTTTTT. This sequence encodes CASSPIGGLAGELFF.

V gene TRBV18 combines with J gene TRBJ1-1, with D perhaps matching TRBD1 (5 bases). The CDR3 covers 15 residues. Per the germline V gene, CDR1 is KGHSH and CDR2 is LQKENI. V dropped 4 bases and J dropped 7 bases, with 19 bases sitting between them. The CDR3 protein is CASSLTKQDLDEAFF. The CDR3 DNA reads as TGTGCCAGCTCACTAACGAAACAGGATCTTGATGAAGCTTTCTTT.

The chain is built from TRBV5-1 and TRBJ2-3, with D tentatively TRBD2 (7 bases). The V gene's germline CDR1 is SGHRS and CDR2 YFSETQ. V was pared by 1 base and J by 2 bases, with 14 bases between. CDR3 length: 16 residues. The CDR3 DNA sequence: TGCGCCAGCAGCTTGCCACTCGGGGGGCCCACAGATACGCAGTATTTT. This translates into CASSLPLGGPTDTQYF.